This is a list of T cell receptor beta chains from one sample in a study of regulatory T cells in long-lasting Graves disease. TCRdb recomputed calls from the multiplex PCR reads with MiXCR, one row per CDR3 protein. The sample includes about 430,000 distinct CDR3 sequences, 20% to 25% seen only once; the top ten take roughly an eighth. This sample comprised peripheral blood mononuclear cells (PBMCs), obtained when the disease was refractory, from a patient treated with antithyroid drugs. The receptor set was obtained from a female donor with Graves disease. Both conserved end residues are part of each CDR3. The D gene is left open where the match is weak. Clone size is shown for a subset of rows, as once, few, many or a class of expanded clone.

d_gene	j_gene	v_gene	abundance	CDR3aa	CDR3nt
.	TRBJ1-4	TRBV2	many	CARSRGSNEKLFF	TGTGCCAGGAGTCGGGGGTCAAATGAAAAACTGTTTTTT
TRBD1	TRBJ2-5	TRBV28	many	CASNQDRGVEETQYF	TGTGCCAGCAACCAGGACAGGGGGGTTGAAGAGACCCAGTACTTC
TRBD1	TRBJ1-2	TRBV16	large	CASSQSVTGNGYTF	TGTGCCAGCAGCCAATCGGTGACAGGGAATGGCTACACCTTC
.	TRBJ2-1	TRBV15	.	CATSSEYIWQSSYNEQFF	TGTGCCACCAGCTCCGAGTACATTTGGCAAAGCTCCTACAATGAGCAGTTCTTC
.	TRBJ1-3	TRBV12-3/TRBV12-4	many	CASSSMRHTIYF	TGTGCCAGCAGTTCTATGCGGCACACCATATATTTT
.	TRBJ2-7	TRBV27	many	CASSKTPDTAVYEQYF	TGTGCCAGCAGTAAGACCCCCGACACGGCGGTCTACGAGCAGTACTTC
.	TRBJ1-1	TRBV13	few	CASSPGSGTEAFF	TGTGCCAGCAGCCCCGGTTCGGGCACTGAAGCTTTCTTT
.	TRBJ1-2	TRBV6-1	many	CASSPDGRRGYGYTF	TGTGCCAGCAGTCCTGACGGACGGCGGGGCTATGGCTACACCTTC
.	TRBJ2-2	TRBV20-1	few	CSARDRGFETGELFF	TGCAGTGCTAGAGATCGAGGGTTCGAGACCGGGGAGCTGTTTTTT
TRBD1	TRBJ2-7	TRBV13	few	CASSPRRQGAYEQYF	TGTGCCAGCAGCCCACGGAGACAGGGGGCATACGAGCAGTACTTC
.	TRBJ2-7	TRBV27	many	CASSTGREGAYEQYF	TGTGCCAGCAGCACAGGGAGGGAGGGGGCCTACGAGCAGTACTTC
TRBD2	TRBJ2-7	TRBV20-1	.	CSAGTSGSGGSYEQYF	TGCAGTGCCGGGACTAGCGGGAGCGGGGGCTCCTACGAGCAGTACTTC
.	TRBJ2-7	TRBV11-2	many	CASSLAPYEQYF	TGTGCCAGCAGCTTAGCCCCCTACGAGCAGTACTTC
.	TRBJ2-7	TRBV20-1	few	CSARGTLSFSYEQYF	TGCAGTGCTAGGGGGACTCTTTCTTTTTCCTACGAGCAGTACTTC
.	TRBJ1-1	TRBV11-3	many	CASSLDSGDTEAFF	TGTGCCAGCAGCTTAGATTCAGGGGACACTGAAGCTTTCTTT